This is a list of T cell receptor beta chains from one sample in a study of T cell changes during pregnancy in multiple sclerosis. Some clones are missing from TCRdb's copy, which holds only in-frame ones; the method was immunoSEQ multiplex PCR. The sample has 30,000 to 40,000 clones; about 93% are singletons. Sequences were derived from CD4+ T cells from peripheral blood mononuclear cells, sampled in the third trimester of pregnancy. These receptors were obtained from a female donor in good health, enrolled as a control in a pregnancy study. The CDR3 runs from the conserved cysteine through the conserved F or W. D genes are given only for firm matches. Size is stated for part of the rows, as once, few or many counts, or as a class when the clone is expanded.

d_call: TRBD1; j_call: TRBJ1-1; clone_size: few; v_call: TRBV30; cdr3_nt: TGTGCCTGGACAGGGGGCCTTTCGAACACTGAAGCTTTCTTT; cdr3_aa: CAWTGGLSNTEAFF
d_call: -; j_call: TRBJ1-1; clone_size: -; v_call: TRBV7-3; cdr3_nt: TGTGCCAGCAGCTTAACAGCAGGTACTGAAGCTTTCTTT; cdr3_aa: CASSLTAGTEAFF
d_call: -; j_call: TRBJ1-5; clone_size: few; v_call: TRBV7-8; cdr3_nt: TGTGCCAGCAGCTTAGGTAGGGGGGGGCCCCAGCATTTT; cdr3_aa: CASSLGRGGPQHF
d_call: -; j_call: TRBJ1-2; clone_size: -; v_call: TRBV6-6; cdr3_nt: TGTGCCAGCCGAGGAGAAGGCTACACCTTC; cdr3_aa: CASRGEGYTF
d_call: TRBD2; j_call: TRBJ2-5; clone_size: -; v_call: TRBV7-8; cdr3_nt: TGTGCCAGCAGCTCGGTAGCGGGGGAGAACCAAGAGACCCAGTACTTC; cdr3_aa: CASSSVAGENQETQYF
d_call: -; j_call: TRBJ2-1; clone_size: -; v_call: TRBV7-2; cdr3_nt: TGTGCCAGCAGCTTAAACCCCCAGGCCTACAATGAGCAGTTCTTC; cdr3_aa: CASSLNPQAYNEQFF
d_call: TRBD2; j_call: TRBJ2-7; clone_size: -; v_call: TRBV7-2; cdr3_nt: TGTGCCAGCAGCTTAGGCAATAGCGGGGTCGAGCAGTACTTC; cdr3_aa: CASSLGNSGVEQYF
d_call: TRBD1; j_call: TRBJ2-1; clone_size: -; v_call: TRBV6-5; cdr3_nt: TGTGCCAGCAGTCAAGGGACAGCCGGTAGAAATGAGCAGTTCTTC; cdr3_aa: CASSQGTAGRNEQFF
d_call: -; j_call: TRBJ2-5; clone_size: -; v_call: TRBV29-1; cdr3_nt: TGCAGCGTTGGTGTTGCGGGGGCCCAAGAGACCCAGTACTTC; cdr3_aa: CSVGVAGAQETQYF
d_call: -; j_call: TRBJ2-3; clone_size: -; v_call: TRBV5-4; cdr3_nt: TGTGCCAGCAGCTTGGGAAGGGTGGGGGGAGGTGATACGCAGTATTTT; cdr3_aa: CASSLGRVGGGDTQYF
d_call: -; j_call: TRBJ2-1; clone_size: -; v_call: TRBV10-3; cdr3_nt: TGTGCCATCAGTGTGTCCGTCTACAATGAGCAGTTCTTC; cdr3_aa: CAISVSVYNEQFF
d_call: -; j_call: TRBJ1-6; clone_size: -; v_call: TRBV7-9; cdr3_nt: TGTGCCAGCAGCTCGACAGGTTGGGCACCCCTCCACTTT; cdr3_aa: CASSSTGWAPLHF
d_call: -; j_call: TRBJ2-3; clone_size: -; v_call: TRBV29-1; cdr3_nt: TGCAGCGTTGTCGCTACCATCCCCGCAGATACGCAGTATTTT; cdr3_aa: CSVVATIPADTQYF
d_call: TRBD2; j_call: TRBJ2-1; clone_size: few; v_call: TRBV5-8; cdr3_nt: TGTGCCAGCAGCGCAGGACTAGCGGGGGGACAAGAGCAGTTCTTC; cdr3_aa: CASSAGLAGGQEQFF
d_call: TRBD1; j_call: TRBJ1-4; clone_size: -; v_call: TRBV5-8; cdr3_nt: TGTGCCAGCAGCCCCGCACGACAGGGGGCGGATGAAAAACTGTTTTTT; cdr3_aa: CASSPARQGADEKLFF
d_call: -; j_call: TRBJ1-6; clone_size: -; v_call: TRBV5-1; cdr3_nt: TGCGCCAGCAGCTTGAACAGTAATTCACCCCTCCACTTT; cdr3_aa: CASSLNSNSPLHF
d_call: TRBD1; j_call: TRBJ1-5; clone_size: -; v_call: TRBV6-1; cdr3_nt: TGTGCCAGCAGTGAACGACAGGGCATTCAGCCCCAGCATTTT; cdr3_aa: CASSERQGIQPQHF
d_call: -; j_call: TRBJ1-2; clone_size: -; v_call: TRBV7-9; cdr3_nt: TGTGCCAGCAGCTTAGGCGGGGCCTCTAACTATGGCTACACCTTC; cdr3_aa: CASSLGGASNYGYTF
d_call: TRBD1; j_call: TRBJ2-7; clone_size: -; v_call: TRBV18; cdr3_nt: TGTGCCAGCTTACCCGCAGGGGGCTCCCACGAGCAGTACTTC; cdr3_aa: CASLPAGGSHEQYF
d_call: -; j_call: TRBJ2-4; clone_size: once; v_call: TRBV2; cdr3_nt: TGTGCCAGCGGGTACAGCAAAAACATTCAGTACTTC; cdr3_aa: CASGYSKNIQYF
d_call: TRBD2; j_call: TRBJ2-5; clone_size: -; v_call: TRBV5-1; cdr3_nt: TGCGCCAGCAGCTTAGGTCGGTCGGCGGGAGGTTTAGAGACCCAGTACTTC; cdr3_aa: CASSLGRSAGGLETQYF
d_call: -; j_call: TRBJ2-7; clone_size: -; v_call: TRBV5-6; cdr3_nt: TGTGCCAGCAGCTTGGACAGATCCTACGAGCAGTACTTC; cdr3_aa: CASSLDRSYEQYF
d_call: TRBD1; j_call: TRBJ1-2; clone_size: -; v_call: TRBV18; cdr3_nt: TGTGCCAGCTCACCCGGATTTGGGACAGGGGGCGGCTACACCTTC; cdr3_aa: CASSPGFGTGGGYTF
d_call: TRBD2; j_call: TRBJ2-1; clone_size: -; v_call: TRBV7-3; cdr3_nt: TGTGCCAGCAGCTCCCTAGCGGGGAAGGGCAATGAGCAGTTCTTC; cdr3_aa: CASSSLAGKGNEQFF